The 21 T cell receptor beta chains listed next were all sequenced from one sample in a study of CD8 T cells in ankylosing spondylitis. TCRdb redid the calling of the 5' RACE reads with MiXCR, one entry per CDR3 protein. The sample has roughly 230,000 distinct CDR3 sequences; roughly 18% are singletons. Sequenced material: blood, either unsorted or a sorted T cell fraction (not recorded which). All receptors come from a male donor with ankylosing spondylitis or in good health (not recorded which).

This clonotype was picked up many times. The chain uses TRBV9 and TRBJ2-7; D gene ambiguous. With 3 bases removed from V and 4 bases from J, the gap between germline ends came to 14 bases. Germline V CDR1 and CDR2: SGDLS, YYNGEE. The CDR3 covers 14 residues. The DNA of the CDR3 is TGTGCCAGCAGCGCCGCGGACCTGAGGTACGAGCAGTACTTC. This codes for CASSAADLRYEQYF.

In this sample, this clonotype turned up a few times. The genes are TRBV27 and TRBJ1-1; D uncertain. Trimming left V 0 bases short and J 0 bases short, with 11 bases between. Germline CDR1 reads MNHEY; CDR2 reads SMNVEV (reference sequence). CDR3 length: 16 amino acids. CDR3 in amino acids: CASSLSPPYVNTEAFF. The DNA for the CDR3 is TGTGCCAGCAGTTTATCGCCCCCGTATGTGAACACTGAAGCTTTCTTT.

This rearrangement joins TRBV24-1 to TRBJ2-1; 9 bases map to TRBD1. Germline values: CDR1 KGHDR, CDR2 SFDVKD. After removal of 9 bases from V and 8 bases from J, the junction contained 10 bases not matched to a gene. CDR3 length equals 14 residues. In DNA, the CDR3 is TGTGCCACCCAACAGGGGGCCCACAAGGATGAGCAGTTCTTC. It yields the protein CATQQGAHKDEQFF.

The rearrangement joins TRBV11-1 to TRBJ2-5; weak D call: TRBD1 (6 bases). V shed 5 bases and J shed 1 base, with 11 bases lying between them. The germline CDR1 and CDR2 sequences are SGHAT and FQDESV (reference sequence). This CDR3 has 14 amino acids. Written as DNA, the CDR3 is TGTGCCAGCAGCCCCCGGACAGCCCAAGAGACCCAGTACTTC. It yields the protein CASSPRTAQETQYF. The full variable domain, with the rest looked up from reference TRBV11-1 and TRBJ2-5, is EAEVAQSPRYKITEKSQAVAFWCDPISGHATLYWYRQILGQGPELLVQFQDESVVDDSQLPKDRFSAERLKGVDSTLKIQPAELGDSAMYLCASSPRTAQETQYFGPGTRLLVL.

A few counts support this clonotype. This chain uses TRBV7-2 with TRBJ1-1; D gene uncertain. The V end lost 3 bases, the J end lost 4 bases, and 12 bases lay between the germline ends. CDR1 is SGHTA, CDR2 FQGNSA, per germline. CDR3 length equals 14 residues. The CDR3, as DNA: TGTGCCAGCAGCTTTTGGGCTAGCAGCACTGAAGCTTTCTTT. It yields the protein CASSFWASSTEAFF.

This clonotype came up many times. CDR3 sequence (DNA): TGCAGTGCTAGAGATTTTGCGACAGGGGAAGCTTTCTTT. It is translated as CSARDFATGEAFF. The rearrangement uses TRBV20-1 and TRBJ1-1; 7 bases fit TRBD1. The V gene end was trimmed by 0 bases and the J gene end by 8 bases; junction bases not matched to a gene: 6. CDR1 and CDR2 from the germline V gene are DFQATT and SNEGSKA (reference sequence). The CDR3 runs to 13 residues.

V and J are TRBV29-1 and TRBJ1-1; no clear D gene. V lost 2 bases, J lost 0 bases, and 16 bases lay in between. Germline V gene sequence: CDR1 SQVTM, CDR2 ANQGSEA. The CDR3 contains 16 residues. CDR3 DNA sequence: TGCAGCGTTGAAAGGGCTTCCCCCACTCTGAACACTGAAGCTTTCTTT. Its translation is CSVERASPTLNTEAFF. The full variable domain, in which reference TRBV29-1 and TRBJ1-1 provide the parts outside the CDR3, is SAVISQKPSRDICQRGTSLTIQCQVDSQVTMMFWYRQQPGQSLTLIATANQGSEATYESGFVIDKFPISRPNLTFSTLTVSNMSPEDSSIYLCSVERASPTLNTEAFFGQGTRLTVV.

The chain recombines TRBV3-1 with TRBJ2-3; D not resolved. Between the trimmed V and J ends, which lost 1 base and 2 bases, there was a span of 10 bases. The CDR3 runs 15 residues. The V gene's germline CDR1 is LGHDT and CDR2 YNNKEL (reference sequence). The CDR3 loop reads CASSQANSYTDTQYF. As DNA, the CDR3 is TGTGCCAGCAGCCAAGCGAACTCATACACAGATACGCAGTATTTT.

This chain joins TRBV29-1 and TRBJ2-1; a possible D gene is TRBD1 (6 bases). Trimming cost V 1 base and J 1 base, with 8 bases left between them. CDR1 SQVTM and CDR2 ANQGSEA come from the germline V gene. The CDR3 length is 14 residues. The chain's CDR3 is CSVEGTASYNEQFF. In DNA form, the CDR3 reads TGCAGCGTTGAAGGGACAGCGTCCTACAATGAGCAGTTCTTC.

As for this clonotype: One end of the junction fails to match germline, which may point to a read error. The chain joins TRBV20-1 to TRBJ2-5; 7 bases are a match to TRBD2. The CDR3 length is 13 residues. Germline V gene data show CDR1 as DFQATT and CDR2 as SNEGSKA (reference sequence). CDR3 bases: TGCAGTGCTGATGAAGCGGGAAAAGAGACCCAGTGCTTC. Residues: CSADEAGKETQCF.

The chain has TRBV7-9 and TRBJ2-7, with 11 bases fitting TRBD1. Germline CDR1 is SEHNR and CDR2 is FQNEAQ (reference sequence). The ends lost 8 bases at V and 3 bases at J; junction bases unmatched: 3. This CDR3 has 13 residues. The CDR3 is CASCGTGGYEQYF. The CDR3 coding sequence is TGTGCCAGCTGCGGGACAGGGGGCTACGAGCAGTACTTC.

The V gene is TRBV4-1, the J gene TRBJ2-5; D not resolved. The CDR3 is 13 amino acids. Germline CDR1 reads MGHRA; CDR2 reads YSYEKL. The V end was cut by 2 bases, the J end by 5 bases, with 9 bases between. For the CDR3, the DNA is TGCGCCAGCAGCCAACGAAGTCGGGAGACCCAGTACTTC. Translating gives CASSQRSRETQYF.

This clonotype was seen at least ten times. The chain links TRBV6-2 or TRBV6-3 to TRBJ2-2; possibly TRBD1 for D (6 bases). The CDR3 runs 13 residues. Germline V CDR1 and CDR2: MNHEY, SVGEGT. The V end was cut by 6 bases, the J end by 5 bases, with 10 bases between. The CDR3 is CASSNRETGELFF. CDR3 bases: TGTGCCAGCAGCAACAGGGAGACCGGGGAGCTGTTTTTT.

This clonotype was detected only a few times. The J gene is TRBJ2-2, the V gene TRBV6-1; tentative D call: TRBD2 (5 bases). Trimming pared 8 bases from V and 5 bases from J, leaving 12 bases between. The length of the CDR3 is 13 residues. Germline assignment: CDR1 MNHNS and CDR2 SASEGT. CDR3 in DNA: TGTGCCAGCGGAGAGGAGGAAACCGGGGAGCTGTTTTTT. Translating it yields CASGEEETGELFF.

The chain uses TRBV9 and TRBJ1-1, with 11 bases that match TRBD1. The CDR3 sequence is 15 residues long. Germline values: CDR1 SGDLS, CDR2 YYNGEE. J gave up 4 bases and V 2 bases, and 4 bases lay outside the gene matches. CDR3 sequence (DNA): TGTGCCAGCAGCGTCGGACAGGGGGCGATCACTGAAGCTTTCTTT. Protein sequence: CASSVGQGAITEAFF.

This sequence joins TRBV11-2 and TRBJ2-2; D perhaps matches TRBD2 (6 bases). The CDR3 totals 17 residues. Germline CDR1 and CDR2: SGHAT and FQNNGV. Trimming took off 1 base at V and 2 bases at J, with 14 bases between the two ends. As DNA, the CDR3 is TGTGCCAGCAGCTTAGTTCCGGACTACGTAAACACCGGGGAGCTGTTTTTT. Its translation is CASSLVPDYVNTGELFF.

The table lists this clonotype with many counts. The chain employs TRBV28 and TRBJ2-3, with 12 bases identical to TRBD2. The V gene's germline CDR1 is MDHEN and CDR2 SYDVKM. Germline trimming cut 5 bases from V and 5 bases from J; bases unmatched to any gene: 8. CDR3 length equals 16 residues. In DNA form, the CDR3 reads TGTGCCAGCAGTCAATCCGGGACTAGCGGGTTAGATACGCAGTATTTT. Its protein is CASSQSGTSGLDTQYF.

In DNA, the CDR3 is TGTGCCACCAGCGGCAGTTCGGTTGGCTACACCTTC. Its protein is CATSGSSVGYTF. The rearrangement links TRBV15 to TRBJ1-2; D is ambiguous. V lost 5 bases and J lost 7, with 11 bases in between. Germline V gives CDR1 LNHNV, CDR2 YYDKDF (reference sequence). The CDR3 sequence is 12 residues long.

This clonotype appeared many times. The V and J genes are TRBV4-1 and TRBJ2-1; D could derive from TRBD1 or TRBD2 (5 bases each). V was trimmed by 1 base and J by 4 bases, leaving 8 bases between them. The CDR3 is made up of 14 amino acids. Germline V gene sequence: CDR1 MGHRA, CDR2 YSYEKL. CDR3 in DNA: TGCGCCAGCAGCCAAGGGGACGCGTACAATGAGCAGTTCTTC. It yields the protein CASSQGDAYNEQFF.

This clonotype was seen a few times. V and J are TRBV4-1 and TRBJ2-4, with 9 nucleotides matching TRBD1. V was pared by 2 bases and J by 6 bases, with 2 bases of the junction left unmatched. Looked up from germline, CDR1 is MGHRA and CDR2 is YSYEKL. This CDR3 is 14 amino acids long. Here the CDR3 reads CASSQRDRANIQYF. The DNA for the CDR3 is TGCGCCAGCAGCCAACGGGACAGGGCAAACATTCAGTACTTC.

This clonotype was observed a few times. The rearrangement links TRBV24-1 to TRBJ2-1, with D possibly called TRBD1 or TRBD2 (5 bases each). Germline CDR1 is KGHDR and CDR2 is SFDVKD. V lost 1 base to trimming and J lost 0 bases, with 9 bases between them. This CDR3 contains 16 residues. The CDR3: CATSDFTGTSYNEQFF. DNA for the CDR3: TGTGCCACCAGTGATTTTACCGGGACCTCCTACAATGAGCAGTTCTTC.